This T cell receptor beta chain is from a study of tumor and adjacent non-tumor tissue in lung cancer. Germline loops: CDR1 SQVTM, CDR2 ANQGSEA. Deletions cut 7 bases from V and 1 base from J, with 15 bases between. The CDR3 is made up of 14 amino acids. Broader study findings: Top 100 clones took a larger repertoire share in normal lung. TCR diversity was significantly greater in tumor than normal lung tissue.

The library came from three nested PCR rounds adapted from ARM-PCR protocols. MiXCR, applied by TCRdb to the multiplex PCR reads, yields one record per CDR3 protein. The sample holds 60,000 to 90,000 distinct CDR3 sequences, around 70% seen once. Comment on this clonotype: Its target is not known. A much more abundant neighbour one base away suggests this may be a read error.

RNA was extracted from bulk tissue without any cell sorting. The normal lung tissue was taken more than 3 cm from the tumor edge. Newly diagnosed lung cancer patients had thoracic surgery in China, August–late 2014, without prior chemotherapy. The chain couples TRBV29-1 to TRBJ2-3; D may correspond to TRBD1 or TRBD2 (6 bases each). The sequence was obtained from a woman in her fifties or sixties with non-small cell lung cancer. The sample consisted of distant non-tumor lung tissue. CDR3 DNA: TGCAGCGCCCGGGGGCATGGGGGCACAGATACGCAGTATTTT. Encoded protein: CSARGHGGTDTQYF.